This paragraph reports one T cell receptor (beta chain). Its antigen is unknown. The input lacks base qualities; no much larger clone sits a single base away. The library relied on the immunoSEQ multiplex PCR assay. The paper's data handling went like this. A statistical classification framework was built for diagnosing cytomegalovirus status from the catalog of TCR beta chain sequences. Drawn from immuneACCESS, this table holds only the in-frame rearrangements with V and J called that TCRdb kept. Clones are partly lost; checked studies trace under half to an unresolved V gene and leave the rest unexplained. V, J and clone size derive from that table, while D and trimming were established from the DNA sequence. A total of 260,000 or so clones appear in this sample, roughly 87% of them only once. Approximately 3.1% of the sample comes from the top ten. V lost 4 bases and J lost 1 base, and the count of bases not matched to a germline gene is 6. CDR1 is given as SGDLS and CDR2 as YYNGEE, both from the germline V gene. Measured from the cysteine to the phenylalanine, the CDR3 is 15 residues long. Here the CDR3 DNA is all that survives: 45 bases in frame from base 1.

Separate from the roughly 650-subject first cohort, the validation cohort of over 90 subjects was the group to which the donors belonged. The sample is drawn from a study of cytomegalovirus exposure and HLA in healthy donors (dated by TCRdb to about 2017). Concerning the study at large: According to a later analysis, the roughly 120 validation repertoires were produced on the same platform as the 666 repertoires of the first cohort. Besides the first cohort of 500 to 700 subjects, a separate validation cohort made up of over 100 different subjects was used. The study aimed to test whether cataloging public T cell receptors could reveal signatures of past pathogen exposure. To predict cytomegalovirus infection status, the study combined high-throughput TCR immunosequencing, statistical association of individual TCRs with disease status, and machine learning.

The full study reports these points: All 120 or so repertoires were used to score co-occurrence in the validation cohort in a later analysis, because that analysis had no HLA typing for the cohort. The study listed 164 TCR beta chains as associated with cytomegalovirus. In a later analysis, TCRs clustered in the first cohort were found to also tend to co-occur in the approximately 120 validation repertoires, with 85% to 95% of cluster scores above 0. Three of the identified cytomegalovirus-associated TCR beta chains were confirmed in vitro to be specific for cytomegalovirus antigens. Cytomegalovirus status was reported to be diagnosed by the classifier with high specificity and sensitivity in both the original and validation cohorts. The authors suggested that the approach could potentially be extended to other disease states and immunological phenotypes. While some public TCRs were present in many individuals, most TCR sequences turned up only very rarely across donors.

Sequenced input: PBMCs. This TCR came from a woman aged 25 to 39 in good health and CMV-seronegative. The rearrangement combines TRBV9 with TRBJ2-7; the central 9 bases match TRBD1. The CDR3 region reads CASSKPGTGSYEQYF. The DNA sequence reads TGTGCCAGCAGCAAACCCGGGACAGGGTCCTACGAGCAGTACTTC.